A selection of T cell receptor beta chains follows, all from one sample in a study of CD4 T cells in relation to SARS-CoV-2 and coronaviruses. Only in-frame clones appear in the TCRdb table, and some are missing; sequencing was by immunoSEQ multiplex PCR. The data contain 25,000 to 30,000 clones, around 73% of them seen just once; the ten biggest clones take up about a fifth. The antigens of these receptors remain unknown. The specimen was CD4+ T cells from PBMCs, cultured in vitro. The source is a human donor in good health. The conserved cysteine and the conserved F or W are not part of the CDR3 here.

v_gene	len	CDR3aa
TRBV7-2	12	ASSSRGGPKGYT
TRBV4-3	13	ASSQDLGGVQPQH
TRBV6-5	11	ASSRTGFNGYT
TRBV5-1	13	ASSLGFTSRETQY
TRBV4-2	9	ASSQDTEAF
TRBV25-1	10	ASRSTSGELF
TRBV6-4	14	ASPKKPSGGADTQY
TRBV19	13	ASIKTAGDPAGYT
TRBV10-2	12	ASSDAGGTDTQY
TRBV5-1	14	ASTDSRGPYNSPLH
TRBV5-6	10	ASSKNSYGYT
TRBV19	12	ASRRDTYSYEQY
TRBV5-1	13	ASSPGTQVPEEQF
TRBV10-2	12	ASSESWGAGGYT
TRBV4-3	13	ASSQTGTAGNTIY
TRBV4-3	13	ASSTRAGGSDTQY
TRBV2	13	ASSPRSGASYEQY
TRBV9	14	ASSVALGDSGNTIY
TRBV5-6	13	ASSGSGGNGNTIY
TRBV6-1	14	ASREDPNRVVRGYT
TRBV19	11	ASRSDGNSPLH
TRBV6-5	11	ASSRDRVYGYT
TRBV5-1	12	ASRWGQGSYEQY
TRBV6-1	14	ASSEVGTGGINEQF
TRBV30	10	AWSGGTYGYT